A single sample is the source of the 26 T cell receptor beta chains below, sequenced in a study of blood T cell repertoires in COVID-19. Libraries were prepared by immunoSEQ multiplex PCR; TCRdb keeps only in-frame clonotypes and omits some of them. The sample has about 100,000 clones; roughly 92% are singletons. Material: peripheral blood. The receptors were gathered from a man aged 50 to 59 with active COVID-19.

Only a few counts were recorded for this clone. The V and J genes are TRBV2 and TRBJ2-3, with 7 bases that match TRBD1. CDR1 is SNHLY, CDR2 FYNNEI, per germline. The V gene end was trimmed by 6 bases and the J gene end by 4 bases; junction bases not matched to a gene: 10. The CDR3 is made up of 15 amino acids. For the CDR3, the DNA is TGTGCCAGCAGCCCACAGGGGAAGAGGGCAGATACGCAGTATTTT. Translating gives CASSPQGKRADTQYF.

This sequence joins TRBV18 and TRBJ2-1; a possible D gene is TRBD1 (5 bases). V was clipped by 1 base and J by 12 bases, with 25 bases between them. The CDR3 consists of 17 residues. CDR1 KGHSH and CDR2 LQKENI come from the germline V gene. The CDR3 DNA follows: TGTGCCAGCTCACCACTTCGATTAAGTCTGGACACCCAGGGGCAGTTCTTC. The encoded protein is CASSPLRLSLDTQGQFF.

This sequence joins TRBV11-2 and TRBJ2-3; TRBD2 agrees at 9 bases. Germline V CDR1 and CDR2: SGHAT, FQNNGV. The CDR3 has 17 residues. V shed 6 bases, J shed 1 base, and the junction held 11 bases outside the gene matches. The CDR3 protein is CASSRAPPSGGTDTQYF. CDR3 DNA: TGTGCCAGCAGTAGGGCCCCCCCTAGCGGGGGCACAGATACGCAGTATTTT. The complete variable domain, with remaining parts taken from reference TRBV11-2 and TRBJ2-3, reads EAGVAQSPRYKIIEKRQSVAFWCNPISGHATLYWYQQILGQGPKLLIQFQNNGVVDDSQLPKDRFSAERLKGVDSTLKIQPAKLEDSAVYLCASSRAPPSGGTDTQYFGPGTRLTVL.

The chain employs TRBV5-1 and TRBJ1-6, with 8 bases that match TRBD1. The length of the CDR3 is 16 residues. Trimming at V came to 4 bases and at J to 10 bases, leaving 13 bases not matched to a gene. Per germline, CDR1 SGHRS and CDR2 YFSETQ. CDR3 DNA sequence: TGCGCCAGCAGCCTTACTCCACAGGGGGTTGGCTCACCCCTCCACTTT. Encoded protein: CASSLTPQGVGSPLHF.

The chain is built from TRBV5-1 and TRBJ2-3, with 10 bases matching TRBD2. The CDR3 has 15 residues. Germline V gene sequence: CDR1 SGHRS, CDR2 YFSETQ. With 4 bases clipped from V and 2 bases from J, the junction kept 4 bases outside the gene matches. CDR3 in DNA: TGCGCCAGCAGCCCAGGACTAGCGGCCACAGATACGCAGTATTTT. Translation: CASSPGLAATDTQYF.

This chain connects TRBV27 to TRBJ1-1; no reliable D call. Germline loops: CDR1 MNHEY, CDR2 SMNVEV (reference sequence). With 7 bases removed from V and 6 bases from J, the gap between germline ends came to 9 bases. The CDR3 loop spans 11 amino acids. Here the CDR3 DNA reads TGTGCCAGCACCGGAGCGGCTGAAGCTTTCTTT. This encodes CASTGAAEAFF.

The V and J genes are TRBV7-9 and TRBJ1-5; D is possibly TRBD1 (6 bases). The CDR3 is 12 amino acids. V gave up 8 bases and J gave up 4 bases, with 9 bases separating them. From germline, CDR1 is SEHNR and CDR2 FQNEAQ (reference sequence). This CDR3 is CASGTGNQPQHF. For the CDR3, the DNA is TGTGCCAGCGGAACAGGGAATCAGCCCCAGCATTTT.

This clone has a single count. The genes are TRBV4-2 and TRBJ2-2, with 9 bases that match TRBD2. Trimming removed 0 bases from V and 4 bases from J; junction bases left unmatched: 9. This CDR3 comprises 18 residues. The germline V gene encodes CDR1 LGHNA and CDR2 YNFKEQ. The CDR3 DNA sequence: TGTGCCAGCAGCCAAGATGGGGGCGCGGGAGGGATCACCGGGGAGCTGTTTTTT. As protein: CASSQDGGAGGITGELFF.

The V gene is TRBV6-5, the J gene TRBJ2-3; 8 bases map to TRBD2. CDR1 is MNHEY and CDR2 is SVGAGI in the germline V gene. The CDR3 covers 15 residues. Germline trimming cut 6 bases from V and 0 bases from J; bases unmatched to any gene: 5. The CDR3 here is CASRALAASTDTQYF. CDR3 sequence (DNA): TGTGCCAGCAGGGCACTAGCGGCGAGCACAGATACGCAGTATTTT.

The CDR3 spells CASSKVTTTPLPGTQYF. The CDR3 nucleotides are TGTGCCAGCAGCAAAGTGACTACGACCCCTCTTCCCGGTACGCAGTATTTT. The gene calls are TRBV21-1 and TRBJ2-3; TRBD2 is the table's D call and was not checked against the DNA. TRBV21-1 corresponds to a pseudogene. The CDR3 spans 17 residues.

The CDR3 is CASSEITGGSQPQHF. The CDR3 DNA is TGTGCCAGCAGTGAAATAACAGGGGGTAGTCAGCCCCAGCATTTT. This sequence joins TRBV2 and TRBJ1-5; TRBD1 aligns across 8 bases. The length of the CDR3 is 15 residues. The germline V gene encodes CDR1 SNHLY and CDR2 FYNNEI. Trimming took 2 bases from V and 6 from J; bases not matched to a gene: 6.

This chain uses TRBV30 with TRBJ2-3; 7 bases fit TRBD2. Germline CDR1 and CDR2: GTSNPN and SVGIG (reference sequence). CDR3 length: 15 residues. V gave up 2 bases and J gave up 4 bases; unmatched junction bases: 9. CDR3 amino acids: CAWSRGEGRPDTQYF. CDR3 nucleotide sequence: TGTGCCTGGAGTAGAGGGGAGGGCCGTCCAGATACGCAGTATTTT. The whole variable domain, remainder taken from reference TRBV30 and TRBJ2-3, is SQTIHQWPATLVQPVGSPLSLECTVEGTSNPNLYWYRQAAGRGLQLLFYSVGIGQISSEVPQNLSASRPQDRQFILSSKKLLLSDSGFYLCAWSRGEGRPDTQYFGPGTRLTVL.

CDR3 sequence reads: CASSPWSAGGRETQYF. The DNA of the CDR3 is TGTGCCAGCAGCCCCTGGTCTGCGGGAGGGAGAGAGACCCAGTACTTC. J is TRBJ2-5 and V is TRBV7-8; TRBD2 matches at 9 bases. Losses at the gene ends were 5 bases for V and 4 bases for J; bases not matched to a gene: 11. This CDR3 region has 16 residues. Germline CDR1 SGHVS, CDR2 FQNEAQ.

In its sample, this clone was seen a few times. This chain links TRBV5-4 with TRBJ1-1, with TRBD1 matching over 8 bases. Germline CDR1 reads SGHNT; CDR2 reads YYREEE (reference sequence). V lost 3 bases and J lost 5; bases outside the gene matches: 6. CDR3 length equals 14 residues. The CDR3 bases are TGTGCCAGCAGCTCCGGACAGGGCCGGACTGAAGCTTTCTTT. Encoded protein: CASSSGQGRTEAFF.

This clone was found once. The chain links TRBV19 to TRBJ2-1; possible D gene TRBD1, 6 bases. The V end lost 5 bases, the J end lost 1 base, and 9 bases lay between the germline ends. The CDR3 spans 14 residues. CDR1 LNHDA and CDR2 SQIVND come from the germline V gene (reference sequence). CDR3 DNA sequence: TGTGCCAGTAGTCCACAGGGTTCCTACAATGAGCAGTTCTTC. Translating gives CASSPQGSYNEQFF.

The chain employs TRBV5-4 and TRBJ1-1; D is possibly TRBD1 (5 bases). Germline lookup yields CDR1 SGHNT and CDR2 YYREEE (reference sequence). The CDR3 is made up of 16 amino acids. V lost 4 bases to trimming and J lost 1 base, with 17 bases between them. DNA of the CDR3: TGTGCCAGCAGCCTACAAGGGGCAGTATGGAACACTGAAGCTTTCTTT. The encoded protein is CASSLQGAVWNTEAFF.

The gene calls are TRBV7-2 and TRBJ2-5; 8 bases fit TRBD1. Germline-derived CDR1 and CDR2 are SGHTA and FQGNSA. With V trimmed by 5 bases and J by 4 bases, 12 bases remained unmatched. The CDR3 spans 16 residues. The CDR3 coding sequence is TGTGCCAGCAGCCCCCAGAGGGACAGGAGGCGAGAGACCCAGTACTTC. It translates to CASSPQRDRRRETQYF.

This clone was detected once. The V gene is TRBV19, the J gene TRBJ2-1; D not certain. The CDR3 extends over 13 amino acids. The V and J ends lost 6 bases and 7 bases respectively, with 13 bases between them. Germline CDR1 and CDR2: LNHDA and SQIVND (reference sequence). The CDR3 is CASRMGPPNEQFF. The CDR3 nucleotides are TGTGCCAGTAGAATGGGCCCTCCAAATGAGCAGTTCTTC.

This chain joins TRBV19 and TRBJ2-3, with no clear D. The CDR3 runs to 14 residues. Germline CDR1 is LNHDA and CDR2 is SQIVND (reference sequence). V was clipped by 2 bases and J by 1 base, with 7 bases between them. The CDR3 nucleotides are TGTGCCAGTAGTATAAACGGAGGCACAGATACGCAGTATTTT. Protein sequence: CASSINGGTDTQYF.

This clone was detected only once. The chain has TRBV6-5 and TRBJ2-1; 10 nucleotides match TRBD1. The CDR3 covers 16 residues. V dropped 4 bases and J dropped 12; count of bases not matched to a gene: 15. Per germline, CDR1 MNHEY and CDR2 SVGAGI. The CDR3 is CASSFRTGGMILGQFF. The DNA of the CDR3 is TGTGCCAGCAGTTTCCGGACAGGGGGAATGATATTGGGGCAGTTCTTC.

The J gene is TRBJ2-1, the V gene TRBV11-1; 8 positions agree with TRBD1. The CDR3 loop spans 15 amino acids. V shed 3 bases, J shed 12 bases, and the junction held 13 bases outside the gene matches. CDR1 is SGHAT and CDR2 is FQDESV in the germline V gene (reference sequence). The CDR3 is CASSFLGQGRPGQFF. The CDR3 DNA follows: TGTGCCAGCAGCTTTTTAGGACAGGGACGCCCTGGGCAGTTCTTC.

The chain couples TRBV7-3 to TRBJ1-1; D uncertain. Trimming took 1 base from V and 1 from J, leaving 7 bases between them. The germline CDR1 and CDR2 sequences are SGHTA and FQGTGA. This CDR3 has 14 amino acids. The CDR3 reads CASSLSPGNTEAFF. CDR3 DNA sequence: TGTGCCAGCAGCTTAAGTCCCGGGAACACTGAAGCTTTCTTT.

The chain is built from TRBV6-5 and TRBJ1-2; 8 nucleotides match TRBD1. The J segment lost 4 bases and the V segment lost 7 bases, leaving 8 bases of the junction unmatched. CDR3 size: 14 residues. The germline CDR1 and CDR2 sequences are MNHEY and SVGAGI. The CDR3 DNA follows: TGTGCCAGCAAGGCAGGGGGCGTTAGCTATGGCTACACCTTC. This sequence encodes CASKAGGVSYGYTF.

The gene calls are TRBV6-2 or TRBV6-3 and TRBJ2-7, with TRBD2 matching 8 bases. The CDR3 covers 14 residues. The trim removed 4 bases at V and 4 bases at J, leaving 6 bases unmatched. Germline-derived CDR1 and CDR2 are MNHEY and SVGEGT. The CDR3 DNA follows: TGTGCCAGCAGTTCGACAGCGGGGGATTACGAGCAGTACGTC. Encoded protein: CASSSTAGDYEQYV.

With respect to this clone: This specimen includes other DNA sequences encoding the same CDR3. The J gene is TRBJ2-3, the V gene TRBV5-1, with 7 bases lining up with TRBD2. The trim removed 1 base at V and 6 bases at J, leaving 2 bases unmatched. CDR3 length: 13 amino acids. Germline V gene sequence: CDR1 SGHRS, CDR2 YFSETQ. For the CDR3, the DNA is TGCGCCAGCAGCTTGACGGGGGGTGATACGCAGTATTTT. Amino acids: CASSLTGGDTQYF.

The V call is TRBV6-5, the J call TRBJ2-5; 8 bases line up with TRBD2. V was clipped by 4 bases and J by 4 bases; unmatched bases: 8. The CDR3 consists of 15 residues. Germline V gene data show CDR1 as MNHEY and CDR2 as SVGAGI. The CDR3 spells CASSFQRGGVETQYF. CDR3 DNA sequence: TGTGCCAGCAGTTTTCAACGGGGGGGAGTAGAGACCCAGTACTTC.